Each of the 10 T cell receptor beta chains below was sequenced from the same sample in a study of blood T cells in healthy people across ages (dated by TCRdb to 2013 to 2016). The method behind the library was 5' RACE. Data came from an Illumina HiSeq 2500. A second PCR of about 7 to 12 cycles was performed with a sample-barcoded 5' primer and a J-beta primer mix. TCRdb cleaned the public reads at Q25 with fastp, built clones with MiXCR and kept in-frame beta chains. Rows merge per CDR3 protein into single entries with the most common DNA and genes. This sample comprises roughly 800,000 distinct CDR3 sequences, 55% to 70% of them detected only once. The ten largest account for around 20% of the sample. Sequences were obtained from blood. The receptors were gathered from a man aged 30 to 45 in good health.

The chain uses TRBV20-1 and TRBJ2-1, with D possibly being TRBD2 (6 bases). The V end lost 0 bases, the J end lost 8 bases, and 20 bases lay between the germline ends. This CDR3 contains 16 residues. Germline V lookup: CDR1 DFQATT, CDR2 SNEGSKA (reference sequence). CDR3 amino acids: CSARDTGELRRDEQFF. In DNA form, the CDR3 reads TGCAGTGCTAGAGATACGGGGGAGTTACGCCGGGATGAGCAGTTCTTC.

The rearrangement joins TRBV20-1 to TRBJ2-7; maybe TRBD2 (5 bases). Trimming took off 0 bases at V and 5 bases at J, with 29 bases between the two ends. This CDR3 is built from 19 residues. The germline V gene encodes CDR1 DFQATT and CDR2 SNEGSKA (reference sequence). CDR3 DNA: TGCAGTGCTAGAGAAACTAGTTTTACCCGAATCGTACCCATTGACGAGCAGTACTTC. This codes for CSARETSFTRIVPIDEQYF.

The chain employs TRBV20-1 and TRBJ1-1; weak D call: TRBD1 (6 bases). V was pared by 4 bases and J by 8 bases, with 8 bases between. Germline CDR1 is DFQATT and CDR2 is SNEGSKA (reference sequence). The CDR3 loop spans 10 amino acids. The CDR3 region is CSAIDREAFF. CDR3 bases: TGCAGTGCTATCGACAGGGAAGCTTTCTTT.

This clonotype was seen more than once but under ten times. The chain joins TRBV25-1 to TRBJ2-7; D possibly matches TRBD1 or TRBD2 (7 bases each). Germline CDR1 and CDR2: MGHDK and SYGVNS. This CDR3 contains 14 residues. Trimming removed 10 bases from V and 4 bases from J, with 20 bases in between. The CDR3 region has the DNA TGTGCCACCAGGGGGGGGGCTTTACAATACGAGCAGTACTTC. Translation gives CATRGGALQYEQYF.

To note about this clonotype: This clone may be a read error of a much larger clone one base away. As DNA, the CDR3 is TGTGTCAGCAGCCCGGCCGGGACTCTATATGGCTACACCTTC. Its translation is CVSSPAGTLYGYTF. The chain combines TRBV7-9 with TRBJ1-2, with D possibly being TRBD1 (5 bases). The V gene's germline CDR1 is SEHNR and CDR2 FQNEAQ (reference sequence). This CDR3 region has 14 residues.

This chain uses TRBV20-1 with TRBJ1-6, with TRBD1 as a possible D gene (6 bases). The germline CDR1 and CDR2 sequences are DFQATT and SNEGSKA (reference sequence). The CDR3 contains 14 residues. Trimming removed 6 bases at V and 6 bases at J, with 15 bases between. CDR3 in amino acids: CSARTTGRNSPLHF. CDR3 nucleotides: TGCAGTGCCAGAACGACAGGCCGTAATTCACCCCTCCACTTT.

The sample holds a few counts of this clonotype. This rearrangement joins TRBV6-5 to TRBJ2-3; D unresolved. Germline V gives CDR1 MNHEY, CDR2 SVGAGI. V lost 0 bases, J lost 6 bases, and 16 bases lay in between. The CDR3 contains 16 residues. CDR3 sequence: CASSYSFFSGYDTQYF. The CDR3 DNA is TGTGCCAGCAGTTACTCTTTTTTTTCGGGTTACGATACGCAGTATTTT.

The chain employs TRBV7-2 and TRBJ1-5; D gene ambiguous. Trimming took 11 bases from V and 3 from J, leaving 11 bases between them. The CDR3 totals 12 residues. Germline V gives CDR1 SGHTA, CDR2 FQGNSA. In nucleotides, the CDR3 is TGTGCCGGCGCGCGGTACAATCAGCCCCAGCATTTT. Translating it yields CAGARYNQPQHF.

In its sample, this clonotype was seen once. V usage is TRBV6-6 and J usage is TRBJ1-5; D ambiguous. The CDR3 has 14 amino acids. Germline values: CDR1 MNHNY, CDR2 SVGAGI (reference sequence). V was cut by 7 bases and J by 0 bases, with 10 bases left in between. The CDR3, as DNA: TGTGCCAGCACCGGGTACCGTAGCAATCAGCCCCAGCATTTT. Its protein product is CASTGYRSNQPQHF.

The chain carries TRBV20-1 and TRBJ1-2; D gene uncertain. The CDR3 is 11 residues long. Germline V gene data show CDR1 as DFQATT and CDR2 as SNEGSKA (reference sequence). V lost 3 bases to trimming and J lost 8 bases, with 10 bases between them. Written as DNA, the CDR3 is TGCAGTGCTAGGGTAGTGGAAGGCTACACCTTC. Translation: CSARVVEGYTF.